Below are 21 T cell receptor beta chains sequenced from a single sample in a study of spatial heterogeneity in lung cancer. As to time point: sample taken at primary tumor resection. Each CDR3 protein is one row after TCRdb ran MiXCR on the 5' RACE reads. Of about 22,000 distinct CDR3 sequences in the sample, less than 6% were seen once. This sample comprised PBMCs, obtained at surgery. Receptors originate from a male donor with early-stage non-small cell lung cancer.

This clonotype was observed at least ten times. The chain recombines TRBV30 with TRBJ2-7; no clear D gene. CDR1 and CDR2 (germline): GTSNPN, SVGIG (reference sequence). Trimming cost V 4 bases and J 2 bases, with 9 bases left between them. The CDR3 has 12 amino acids. CDR3 nucleotide sequence: TGTGCCTGGAACACGTATACCTACGAGCAGTACTTC. It yields the protein CAWNTYTYEQYF.

On this clonotype: Being one base from a much bigger clone, this may be a read error. The chain links TRBV12-3 or TRBV12-4 to TRBJ1-1; D not certain. The CDR3 is made up of 14 amino acids. V was trimmed by 4 bases and J by 1 base, leaving 10 bases between them. CDR3 sequence reads: CASSSREWNTEAFF. Written as DNA, the CDR3 is TGTGCCAGCAGTTCCAGAGAGTGGAACACTGAAGCTTTCTTT.

This clonotype was seen many times. The gene calls are TRBV27 and TRBJ2-3; 9 nucleotides align to TRBD1. CDR1 is MNHEY and CDR2 is SMNVEV in the germline V gene (reference sequence). The CDR3 extends over 15 amino acids. J lost 0 bases, V lost 6 bases, and 4 bases had no gene match. CDR3 amino acids: CASSRDRVSTDTQYF. In nucleotides, the CDR3 is TGTGCCAGCAGCCGGGACAGGGTTAGCACAGATACGCAGTATTTT.

This clonotype was found many times. The V gene is TRBV2, the J gene TRBJ1-1; 7 bases agree with TRBD1. CDR3 length: 13 amino acids. V lost 8 bases and J lost 7; bases outside the gene matches: 10. Germline lookup yields CDR1 SNHLY and CDR2 FYNNEI. CDR3 in DNA: TGTGCCAGCGGGGGACAGCCATTCATTGAAGCTTTCTTT. It is translated as CASGGQPFIEAFF.

There are many counts of this clonotype. The chain is built from TRBV20-1 and TRBJ2-3; 8 bases are a match to TRBD2. Germline loops: CDR1 DFQATT, CDR2 SNEGSKA (reference sequence). V lost 6 bases, J lost 2 bases, and 10 bases stayed unmatched. This CDR3 spans 15 amino acids. CDR3 amino acids: CSAIPSSGSTDTQYF. The CDR3 nucleotides are TGCAGTGCAATCCCCTCTAGCGGGTCCACAGATACGCAGTATTTT.

Ten or more counts support this clonotype. This chain joins TRBV29-1 and TRBJ2-2; D call uncertain. The germline V gene has CDR1 SQVTM and CDR2 ANQGSEA. V was pared by 6 bases and J by 2 bases, with 10 bases between. CDR3 length: 13 residues. This chain's CDR3 is CSVKPRNTGELFF. CDR3 bases: TGCAGCGTCAAACCCCGCAACACCGGGGAGCTGTTTTTT.

Only a few counts were recorded for this clonotype. A single base separates this from a much larger clone, so it may be a read error. The V call is TRBV7-3, the J call TRBJ2-7; the match to TRBD2 covers 10 bases. Germline CDR1 SGHTA, CDR2 FQGTGA. J lost 6 bases, V lost 3 bases, and 8 bases had no gene match. The CDR3 contains 15 residues. The CDR3 is CASSLESSGSGEQYF. Here the CDR3 DNA reads TGTGCCAGCAGCTTGGAGTCTAGCGGGAGTGGCGAGCAGTACTTC. Full variable domain (remainder filled in from reference TRBV7-3 and TRBJ2-7): GAGVSQTPSNKVTEKGKYVELRCDPISGHTALYWYRQSLGQGPEFLIYFQGTGAADDSGLPNDRFFAVRPEGSVSTLKIQRTERGDSAVYLCASSLESSGSGEQYFGPGTRLTVT.

This clonotype was seen repeatedly, ten times or more. The chain recombines TRBV5-1 with TRBJ2-1; 7 bases line up with TRBD2. The germline V gene has CDR1 SGHRS and CDR2 YFSETQ. Trimming at V came to 2 bases and at J to 8 bases, leaving 4 bases not matched to a gene. This CDR3 is 13 amino acids long. The DNA for the CDR3 is TGCGCCAGCAGCTTTTCACTAGCGCATGAGCAGTTCTTC. Translation gives CASSFSLAHEQFF.

This clonotype was picked up many times. The chain combines TRBV5-6 with TRBJ2-7, with D unclear. The CDR3 runs to 11 residues. V was cut by 4 bases and J by 6 bases, with 8 bases left in between. CDR1 SGHDT and CDR2 YYEEEE come from the germline V gene. The CDR3 coding sequence is TGTGCCAGCAGCCGGAGACGCGAGCAGTACTTC. Translation gives CASSRRREQYF.

This clonotype was observed many times. This chain uses TRBV7-2 with TRBJ1-5; no clear D gene. The CDR3 is made up of 13 amino acids. Germline CDR1 is SGHTA and CDR2 is FQGNSA. Trimming took off 6 bases at V and 4 bases at J, with 10 bases between the two ends. DNA of the CDR3: TGTGCCAGCAGTCCGGTGGGGAATCAGCCCCAGCATTTT. This translates into CASSPVGNQPQHF.

This clonotype was counted at least ten times. This chain links TRBV28 with TRBJ1-2, with D possibly TRBD1 on 6 matching bases. V lost 10 bases to trimming and J lost 8 bases, with 20 bases between them. CDR1 MDHEN and CDR2 SYDVKM come from the germline V gene. CDR3 length: 13 amino acids. The CDR3, as DNA: TGTGCCACCCGGGACACCCTGGCGGGGGGCTACACCTTC. Translating gives CATRDTLAGGYTF.

There are many counts of this clonotype. The V call is TRBV7-6, the J call TRBJ1-3; no reliable D call. The CDR3 sequence is 16 residues long. CDR1 and CDR2 (germline): SGHVS, FNYEAQ. Trimming removed 1 base at V and 1 base at J, with 11 bases between. The CDR3 sequence is CASSLGGSGSGNTIYF. DNA for the CDR3: TGTGCCAGCAGCTTAGGGGGTTCCGGTTCTGGAAACACCATATATTTT.

This clonotype was found many times. The chain is built from TRBV28 and TRBJ1-1; a weak D match, TRBD1 (6 bases). This CDR3 spans 14 amino acids. Germline CDR1 MDHEN, CDR2 SYDVKM. Trimming pared 4 bases from V and 5 bases from J, leaving 14 bases between. CDR3 bases: TGTGCCAGCAGTTCCTTGACAGGTAGGACTGAAGCTTTCTTT. This encodes CASSSLTGRTEAFF.

The chain employs TRBV7-9 and TRBJ2-7, with 10 bases fitting TRBD1. This CDR3 comprises 14 residues. From germline, CDR1 is SEHNR and CDR2 FQNEAQ (reference sequence). The V segment lost 5 bases and the J segment 4 bases; nucleotides outside the gene matches: 5. Here the CDR3 reads CASSVQGQGYEQYF. In DNA form, the CDR3 reads TGTGCCAGCAGCGTACAGGGACAGGGGTACGAGCAGTACTTC. The variable domain in full, with the rest retrieved from reference TRBV7-9 and TRBJ2-7, is DTGVSQNPRHKITKRGQNVTFRCDPISEHNRLYWYRQTLGQGPEFLTYFQNEAQLEKSRLLSDRFSAERPKGSFSTLEIQRTEQGDSAMYLCASSVQGQGYEQYFGPGTRLTVT.

This clonotype was detected ten times or more. V is TRBV25-1 and J is TRBJ1-6; D possibly corresponds to TRBD1 (5 bases). From germline, CDR1 is MGHDK and CDR2 SYGVNS. The CDR3 spans 14 residues. The germline V and J ends were trimmed by 8 bases and 10 bases, with 18 bases remaining between them. This chain's CDR3 is CASGVGGSRSPLHF. The CDR3 nucleotides read TGTGCCAGCGGGGTTGGGGGAAGTAGATCACCCCTCCACTTT.

CDR3 in amino acids: CASSYSVEKLFF. CDR3 nucleotides: TGTGCCAGCAGTTACTCGGTCGAAAAACTGTTTTTT. This chain joins TRBV6-6 and TRBJ1-4, with D unresolved. V shed 0 bases and J shed 8 bases, with 4 bases lying between them. The CDR3 totals 12 residues. Germline-derived CDR1 and CDR2 are MNHNY and SVGAGI (reference sequence).

This clonotype was observed many times. The chain carries TRBV7-9 and TRBJ1-5, with D unresolved. The germline V and J ends were trimmed by 1 base and 5 bases, with 6 bases remaining between them. This CDR3 contains 13 residues. Germline V gene lookup returns CDR1 SEHNR and CDR2 FQNEAQ (reference sequence). The CDR3 sequence: CASSLDYDQPQHF. CDR3 coding DNA: TGTGCCAGCAGCTTAGATTACGATCAGCCCCAGCATTTT.

This clonotype came up many times. V is TRBV3-1 and J is TRBJ1-6, with D perhaps TRBD1 (6 bases). Trimming stripped 7 bases from V and 4 bases from J, with 11 bases between. CDR3 size: 14 residues. Germline CDR1 is LGHDT and CDR2 is YNNKEL (reference sequence). The CDR3 bases are TGTGCCAGCACCATCGACAGGTATAATTCACCCCTCCACTTT. Translating gives CASTIDRYNSPLHF.

This clonotype is termed medium-sized. This chain joins TRBV28 and TRBJ2-4; D is perhaps TRBD1 (5 bases). Trimming cost V 7 bases and J 1 base, with 8 bases left between them. Germline CDR1 is MDHEN and CDR2 is SYDVKM. The CDR3 has 13 residues. CDR3 DNA: TGTGCCAGCAACGCAGGGGCCAAAAACATTCAGTACTTC. The encoded protein is CASNAGAKNIQYF.

This clonotype was seen ten or more times. The V call is TRBV11-2, the J call TRBJ2-1; weak D call: TRBD1 (6 bases). V was pared by 5 bases and J by 10 bases, with 15 bases between. Germline V gene data show CDR1 as SGHAT and CDR2 as FQNNGV. CDR3 length: 13 amino acids. CDR3 in amino acids: CASSADSGVEQFF. The CDR3, as DNA: TGTGCCAGCAGCGCTGACTCAGGGGTCGAGCAGTTCTTC.

This sequence joins TRBV6-2 or TRBV6-3 and TRBJ1-6; maybe TRBD1 (6 bases). The CDR3 consists of 14 residues. Trimming left V 7 bases short and J 7 bases short, with 14 bases between. The germline V gene has CDR1 MNHEY and CDR2 SVGEGT. Written as DNA, the CDR3 is TGTGCCAGCACCGCCTCAGGGGAGAATTCACCCCTCCACTTT. It encodes CASTASGENSPLHF.